Listed here are 8 T cell receptor beta chains from one sample, sequenced in a study of beta chain features in type 1 diabetes. Study conclusions and caveats: When Type 1 diabetes patients were examined, their TCRB CDR3s proved moderately but significantly shorter in all four CD4+ subsets.

The antigens of these receptors remain unknown. Reverse transcribing all isolated RNA meant expressed TCRB transcripts were sequenced. The assay was immunoSEQ multiplex PCR, and TCRdb's table has in-frame clones only and misses some. The sample lists 200,000 to 300,000 clones, approximately 15% occurring once. The specimen was naive CD4+ T cells from blood. These receptors all come from a man aged 25-45 years with type 1 diabetes.

This clone was recorded a few times. J is TRBJ1-2 and V is TRBV29-1, with 8 bases fitting TRBD1. The length of the CDR3 is 11 residues. CDR1 is SQVTM, CDR2 ANQGSEA, per germline. The trim removed 7 bases at V and 8 bases at J, leaving 6 bases unmatched. In DNA, the CDR3 is TGCAGCGCAGGGGGCGTCGGAGGCTACACCTTC. Translating gives CSAGGVGGYTF.

This clone was seen a few times. The chain uses TRBV11-1 and TRBJ2-5, with 11 bases that match TRBD2. The V gene's germline CDR1 is SGHAT and CDR2 FQDESV (reference sequence). V was pared by 2 bases and J by 2 bases, with 4 bases of the junction left unmatched. This CDR3 comprises 16 residues. CDR3: CASSLTTSGEQETQYF. The CDR3 nucleotides read TGTGCCAGCAGCTTAACGACTAGCGGGGAACAAGAGACCCAGTACTTC.

The chain carries TRBV6-5 and TRBJ1-2, with a possible D match to TRBD1 (5 bases). V lost 0 bases to trimming and J lost 4 bases, with 12 bases between them. Germline lookup yields CDR1 MNHEY and CDR2 SVGAGI. The CDR3 has 15 amino acids. CDR3 sequence: CASSYSKGDGYGYTF. As DNA, the CDR3 is TGTGCCAGCAGTTACTCGAAAGGGGATGGCTATGGCTACACCTTC.

To note about this clone: Other DNA sequences in this specimen translate into the identical CDR3. The chain uses TRBV19 and TRBJ1-2; D gene ambiguous. The length of the CDR3 is 12 residues. V lost 3 bases and J 3 bases, leaving 5 bases between the germline ends. The germline gives CDR1 LNHDA, CDR2 SQIVND (reference sequence). The CDR3 coding sequence is TGTGCCAGTAGTATTGGAGACTATGGCTACACCTTC. This encodes CASSIGDYGYTF.

In regard to this clone: The final CDR3 position lacks the conserved phenylalanine or tryptophan, pointing to a likely read error. The DNA is omitted, as the CDR3 cannot be located on it reliably, and the CDR3 follows TCRdb's listing. The V call is TRBV2, the J call TRBJ1-1. The V gene's germline CDR1 is SNHLY and CDR2 FYNNEI. The CDR3 is 9 residues long, counting both termini. The CDR3 sequence: CASSTRLSQ.

Turning to this clone: This sample includes further DNA sequences coding for the same CDR3. This rearrangement joins TRBV30 to TRBJ1-1, with 8 bases lining up with TRBD1. V was clipped by 3 bases and J by 0 bases; unmatched bases: 3. This CDR3 region has 14 residues. In germline, CDR1 is GTSNPN, CDR2 SVGIG (reference sequence). CDR3 DNA sequence: TGTGCCTGGAGCCGGACAGGGCTGAACACTGAAGCTTTCTTT. It codes for CAWSRTGLNTEAFF. The variable domain in full, completed from reference TRBV30 and TRBJ1-1, reads SQTIHQWPATLVQPVGSPLSLECTVEGTSNPNLYWYRQAAGRGLQLLFYSVGIGQISSEVPQNLSASRPQDRQFILSSKKLLLSDSGFYLCAWSRTGLNTEAFFGQGTRLTVV.

This clone occurred a few times. Sequence at one end of the junction differs from germline and may be a read error. The V gene is TRBV11-2, the J gene TRBJ2-4; 14 positions agree with TRBD2. Looked up from germline, CDR1 is SGHAT and CDR2 is FQNNGV. This CDR3 contains 12 residues. In DNA, the CDR3 is TGTGCCAGCAGTCTCACTGGACTAGCGGGGGGTTTC. Translation gives CASSLTGLAGGF.

The chain carries TRBV4-2 and TRBJ2-3; TRBD2 matches 8 bases. This CDR3 is built from 17 residues. The ends lost 5 bases at V and 2 bases at J; junction bases unmatched: 12. Germline loops: CDR1 LGHNA, CDR2 YNFKEQ. The CDR3 coding sequence is TGTGCCAGCAGCTCGGAGGGGCCTAGCGGGCTCACAGATACGCAGTATTTT. It translates to CASSSEGPSGLTDTQYF.